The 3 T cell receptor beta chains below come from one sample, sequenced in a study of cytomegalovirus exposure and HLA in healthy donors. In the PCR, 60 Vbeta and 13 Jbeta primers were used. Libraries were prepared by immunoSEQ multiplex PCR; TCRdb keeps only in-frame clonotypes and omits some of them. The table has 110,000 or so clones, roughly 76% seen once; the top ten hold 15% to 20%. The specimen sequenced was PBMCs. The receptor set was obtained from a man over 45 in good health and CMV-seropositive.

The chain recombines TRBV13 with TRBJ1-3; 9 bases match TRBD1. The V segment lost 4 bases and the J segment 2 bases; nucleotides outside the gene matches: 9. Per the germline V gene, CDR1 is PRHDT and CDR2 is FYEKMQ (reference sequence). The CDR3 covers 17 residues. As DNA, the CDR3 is TGTGCCAGCAGCTACAGTACCGGGACAGGGCCTGGAAACACCATATATTTT. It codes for CASSYSTGTGPGNTIYF. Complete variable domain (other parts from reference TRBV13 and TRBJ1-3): AAGVIQSPRHLIKEKRETATLKCYPIPRHDTVYWYQQGPGQDPQFLISFYEKMQSDKGSIPDRFSAQQFSDYHSELNMSSLELGDSALYFCASSYSTGTGPGNTIYFGEGSWLTVV.

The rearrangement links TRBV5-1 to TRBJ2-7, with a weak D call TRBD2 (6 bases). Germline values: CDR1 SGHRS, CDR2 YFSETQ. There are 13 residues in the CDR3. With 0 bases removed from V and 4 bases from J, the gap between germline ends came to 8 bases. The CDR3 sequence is CASSLGTIYEQYF. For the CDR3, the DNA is TGCGCCAGCAGCTTGGGGACTATTTACGAGCAGTACTTC.

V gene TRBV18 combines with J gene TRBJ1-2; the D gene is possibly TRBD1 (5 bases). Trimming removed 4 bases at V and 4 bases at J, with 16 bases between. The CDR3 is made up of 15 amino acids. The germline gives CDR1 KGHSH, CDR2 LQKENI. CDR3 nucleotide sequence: TGTGCCAGCTCACGCGGGACGACCGACCCCTATGGCTACACCTTC. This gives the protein CASSRGTTDPYGYTF. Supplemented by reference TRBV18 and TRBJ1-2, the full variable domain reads NAGVMQNPRHLVRRRGQEARLRCSPMKGHSHVYWYRQLPEEGLKFMVYLQKENIIDESGMPKERFSAEFPKEGPSILRIQQVVRGDSAAYFCASSRGTTDPYGYTFGSGTRLTVV.